The clone carrying this TCR beta chain turned up a few times. TCRdb ran MiXCR on the 5' RACE reads and lists one entry per CDR3 protein. This table holds 600,000 to 800,000 distinct CDR3 sequences, 20% to 25% found once. This entry comes from a study of identical twins. Trimming took off 1 base at V and 5 bases at J, with 6 bases between the two ends. Germline values: CDR1 SGHRS, CDR2 YFSETQ. This CDR3 region has 12 residues. This sample was shared with a second study, whose subject was T cells expressing NK-cell markers. That work contributes: Dominant NKG2C+ clonotypes in about 6 donors made up about 1.0-7.0% of CD8+ T cells.

Sequencing was carried out using PBMCs. The rearrangement links TRBV5-1 to TRBJ2-5; D ambiguous. The sequence derives from a woman between 18 and 30 years old in good health. This CDR3 reads CASSLQAETQYF. The CDR3 nucleotides read TGCGCCAGCAGCTTGCAGGCCGAGACCCAGTACTTC.